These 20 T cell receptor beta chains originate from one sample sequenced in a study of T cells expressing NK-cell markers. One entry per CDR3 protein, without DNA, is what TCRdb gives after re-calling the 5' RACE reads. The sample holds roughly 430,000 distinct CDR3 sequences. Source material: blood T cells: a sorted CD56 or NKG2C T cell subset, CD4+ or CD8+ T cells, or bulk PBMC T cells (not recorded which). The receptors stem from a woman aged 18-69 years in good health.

CDR3: CASSLATGGSTEAFF. The chain has TRBV5-1 and TRBJ1-1; TCRdb returns TRBD1, unconfirmable since there is no DNA. This CDR3 has 15 residues. CDR1 SGHRS and CDR2 YFSETQ come from the germline V gene.

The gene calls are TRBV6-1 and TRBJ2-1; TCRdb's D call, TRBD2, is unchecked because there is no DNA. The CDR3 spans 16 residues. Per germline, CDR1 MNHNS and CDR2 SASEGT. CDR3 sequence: CASSQGPLAGNNEQFF.

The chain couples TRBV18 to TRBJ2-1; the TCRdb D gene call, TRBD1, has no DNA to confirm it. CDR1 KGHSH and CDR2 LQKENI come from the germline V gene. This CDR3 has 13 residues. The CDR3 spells CASSGDTYNEQFF.

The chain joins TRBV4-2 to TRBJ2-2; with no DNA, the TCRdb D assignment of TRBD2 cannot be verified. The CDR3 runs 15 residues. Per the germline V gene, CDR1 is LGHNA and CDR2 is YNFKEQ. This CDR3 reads CASSEGRLNTGELFF.

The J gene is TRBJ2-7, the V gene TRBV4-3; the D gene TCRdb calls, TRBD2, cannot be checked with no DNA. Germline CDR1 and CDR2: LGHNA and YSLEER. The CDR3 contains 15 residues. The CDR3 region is CASSKSLAGPYEQYF.

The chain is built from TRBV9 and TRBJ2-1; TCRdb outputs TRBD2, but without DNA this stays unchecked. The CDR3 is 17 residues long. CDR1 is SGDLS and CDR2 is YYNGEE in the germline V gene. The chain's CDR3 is CASSSLFTSGIGNEQFF. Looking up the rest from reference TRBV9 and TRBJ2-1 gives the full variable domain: DSGVTQTPKHLITATGQRVTLRCSPRSGDLSVYWYQQSLDQGLQFLIQYYNGEERAKGNILERFSAQQFPDLHSELNLSSLELGDSALYFCASSSLFTSGIGNEQFFGPGTRLTVL.

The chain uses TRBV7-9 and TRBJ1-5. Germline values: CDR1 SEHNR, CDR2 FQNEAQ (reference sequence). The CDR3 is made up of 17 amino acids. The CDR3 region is CASSPGAAQTGGQPQHF. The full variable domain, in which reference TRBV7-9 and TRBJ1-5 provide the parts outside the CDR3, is DTGVSQNPRHKITKRGQNVTFRCDPISEHNRLYWYRQTLGQGPEFLTYFQNEAQLEKSRLLSDRFSAERPKGSFSTLEIQRTEQGDSAMYLCASSPGAAQTGGQPQHFGDGTRLSIL.

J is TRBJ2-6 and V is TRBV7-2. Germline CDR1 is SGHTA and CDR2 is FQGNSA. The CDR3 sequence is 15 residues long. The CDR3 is CASIFHRSGANVLTF.

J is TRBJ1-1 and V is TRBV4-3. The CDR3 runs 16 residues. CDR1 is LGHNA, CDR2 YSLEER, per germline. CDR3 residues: CASSQVLAGVNTEAFF.

CDR3 amino acids: CASRGGEDDQPQHF. This sequence joins TRBV12-3 or TRBV12-4 and TRBJ1-5. The CDR3 has 14 residues.

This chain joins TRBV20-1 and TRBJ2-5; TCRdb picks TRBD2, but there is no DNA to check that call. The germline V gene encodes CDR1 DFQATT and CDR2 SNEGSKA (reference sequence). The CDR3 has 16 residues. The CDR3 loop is CSARLREAPYQETQYF.

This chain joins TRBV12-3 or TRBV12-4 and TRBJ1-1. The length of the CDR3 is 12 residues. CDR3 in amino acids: CASSRWNTEAFF.

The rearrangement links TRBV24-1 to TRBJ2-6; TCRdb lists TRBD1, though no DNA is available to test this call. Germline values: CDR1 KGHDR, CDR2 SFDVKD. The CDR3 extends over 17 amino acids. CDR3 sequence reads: CATSDYLTGTGANVLTF.

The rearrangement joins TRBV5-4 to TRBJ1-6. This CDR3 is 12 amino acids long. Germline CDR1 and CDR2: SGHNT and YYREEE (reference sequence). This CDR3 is CASSLAESPLHF.

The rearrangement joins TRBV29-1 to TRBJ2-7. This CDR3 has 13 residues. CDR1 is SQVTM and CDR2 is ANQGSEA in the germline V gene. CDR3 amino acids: CSVDGQGPYEQYF.

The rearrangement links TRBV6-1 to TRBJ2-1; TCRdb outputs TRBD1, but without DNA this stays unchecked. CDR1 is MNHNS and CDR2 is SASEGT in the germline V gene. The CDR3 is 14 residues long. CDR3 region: CASSGTGDFNEQFF.

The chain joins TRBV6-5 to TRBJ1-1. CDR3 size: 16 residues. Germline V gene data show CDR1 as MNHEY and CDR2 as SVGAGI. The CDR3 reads CASSYSKESDFAEAFF.

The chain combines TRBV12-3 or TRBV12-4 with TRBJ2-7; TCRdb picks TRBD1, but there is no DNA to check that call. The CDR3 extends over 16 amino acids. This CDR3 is CASSFFHPGTSYEQYF.

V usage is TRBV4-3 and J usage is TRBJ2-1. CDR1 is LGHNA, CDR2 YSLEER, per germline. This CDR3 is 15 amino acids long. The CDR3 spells CASSQDERVYNEQFF.

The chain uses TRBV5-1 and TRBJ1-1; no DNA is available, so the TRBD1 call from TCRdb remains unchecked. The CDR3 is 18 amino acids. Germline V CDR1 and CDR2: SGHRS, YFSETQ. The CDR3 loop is CASSLRRDRGPMNTEAFF.